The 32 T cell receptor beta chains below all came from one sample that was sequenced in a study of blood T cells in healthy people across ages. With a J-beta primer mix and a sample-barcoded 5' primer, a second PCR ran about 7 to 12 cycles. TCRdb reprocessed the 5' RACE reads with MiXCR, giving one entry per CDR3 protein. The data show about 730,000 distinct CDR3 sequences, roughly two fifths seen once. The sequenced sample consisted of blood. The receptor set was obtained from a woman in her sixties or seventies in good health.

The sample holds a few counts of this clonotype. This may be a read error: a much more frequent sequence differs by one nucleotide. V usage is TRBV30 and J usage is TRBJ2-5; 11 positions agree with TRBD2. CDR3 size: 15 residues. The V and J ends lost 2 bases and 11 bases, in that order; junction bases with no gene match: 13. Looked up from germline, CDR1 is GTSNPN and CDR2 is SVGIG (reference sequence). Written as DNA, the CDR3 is TGTGCCTGGAGTTCACTTAGCGGGGGGGCCGTTGAGCAGTACTTC. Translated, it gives CAWSSLSGGAVEQYF.

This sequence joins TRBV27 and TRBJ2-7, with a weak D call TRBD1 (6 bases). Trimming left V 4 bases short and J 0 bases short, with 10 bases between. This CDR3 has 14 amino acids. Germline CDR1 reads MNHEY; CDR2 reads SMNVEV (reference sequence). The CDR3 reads CASSSTGLSYEQYF. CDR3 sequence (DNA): TGTGCCAGCAGTTCGACAGGTCTCTCCTACGAGCAGTACTTC.

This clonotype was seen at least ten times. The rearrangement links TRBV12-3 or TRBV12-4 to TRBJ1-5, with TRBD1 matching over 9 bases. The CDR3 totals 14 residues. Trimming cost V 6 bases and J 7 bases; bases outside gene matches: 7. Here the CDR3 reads CASSTGQGRQPQHF. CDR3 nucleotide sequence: TGTGCCAGCAGCACTGGACAGGGGAGGCAGCCCCAGCATTTT.

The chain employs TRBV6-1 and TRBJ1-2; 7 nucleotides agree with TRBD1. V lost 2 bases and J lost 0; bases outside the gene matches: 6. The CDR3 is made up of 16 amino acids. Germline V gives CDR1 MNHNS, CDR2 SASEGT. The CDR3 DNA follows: TGTGCCAGCAGTGAACCCCCAGGGGGAGCTAACTATGGCTACACCTTC. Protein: CASSEPPGGANYGYTF.

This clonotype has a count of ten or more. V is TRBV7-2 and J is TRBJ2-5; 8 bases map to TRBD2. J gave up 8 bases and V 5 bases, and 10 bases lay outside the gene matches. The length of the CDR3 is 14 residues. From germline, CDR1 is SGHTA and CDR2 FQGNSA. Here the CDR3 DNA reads TGTGCCAGCAGCCCCCCCGGGACTAGAATCACCCAGTACTTC. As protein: CASSPPGTRITQYF.

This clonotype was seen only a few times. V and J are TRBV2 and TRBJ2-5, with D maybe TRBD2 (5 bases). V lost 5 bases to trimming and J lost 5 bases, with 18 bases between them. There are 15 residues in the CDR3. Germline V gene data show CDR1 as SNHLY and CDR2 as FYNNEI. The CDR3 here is CASSPPLARGETQYF. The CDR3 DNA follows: TGTGCCAGCAGTCCCCCATTAGCCCGAGGGGAGACCCAGTACTTC.

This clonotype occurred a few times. CDR3 in amino acids: CASLPRQGVTEAFF. CDR3 nucleotide sequence: TGTGCCAGCCTCCCTCGACAGGGGGTCACTGAAGCTTTCTTT. This sequence joins TRBV7-9 and TRBJ1-1, with 9 bases lining up with TRBD1. Germline V gene data show CDR1 as SEHNR and CDR2 as FQNEAQ (reference sequence). Trimming removed 8 bases from V and 4 bases from J; junction bases left unmatched: 8. The CDR3 extends over 14 amino acids.

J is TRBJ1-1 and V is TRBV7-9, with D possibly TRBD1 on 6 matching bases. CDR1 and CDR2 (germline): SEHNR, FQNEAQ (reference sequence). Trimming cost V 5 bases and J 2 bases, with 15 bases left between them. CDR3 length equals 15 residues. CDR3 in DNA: TGTGCCAGCAGCCATACCCGGGACACCAACACTGAAGCTTTCTTT. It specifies CASSHTRDTNTEAFF.

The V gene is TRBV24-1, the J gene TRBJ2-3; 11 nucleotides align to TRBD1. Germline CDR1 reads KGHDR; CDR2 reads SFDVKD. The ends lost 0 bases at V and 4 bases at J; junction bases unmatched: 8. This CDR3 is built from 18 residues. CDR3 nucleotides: TGTGCCACCAGTGATTTGGGGTTAGGGACAGGGGGTGCAGATACGCAGTATTTT. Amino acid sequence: CATSDLGLGTGGADTQYF.

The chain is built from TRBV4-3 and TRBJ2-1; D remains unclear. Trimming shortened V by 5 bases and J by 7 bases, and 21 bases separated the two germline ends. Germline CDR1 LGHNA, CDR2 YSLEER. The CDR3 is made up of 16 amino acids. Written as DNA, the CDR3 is TGCGCCAGCAGCAACTTGGGTTCTAGAACCCGAAATGAGCAGTTCTTC. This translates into CASSNLGSRTRNEQFF.

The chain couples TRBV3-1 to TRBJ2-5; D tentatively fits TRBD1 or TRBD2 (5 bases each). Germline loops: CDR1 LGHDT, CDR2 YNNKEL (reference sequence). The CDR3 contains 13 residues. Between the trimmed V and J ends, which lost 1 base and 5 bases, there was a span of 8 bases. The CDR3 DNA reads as TGTGCCAGCAGCCAAGGGGGGTACGAGACCCAGTACTTC. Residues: CASSQGGYETQYF.

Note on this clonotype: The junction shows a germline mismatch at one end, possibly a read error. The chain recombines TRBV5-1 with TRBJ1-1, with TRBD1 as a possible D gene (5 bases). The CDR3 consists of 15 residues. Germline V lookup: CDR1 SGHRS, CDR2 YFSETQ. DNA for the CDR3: TGCGCTAGCAGCTTGGATGCAGGGCTGGGCACTGAAGCTTTCTTT. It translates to CASSLDAGLGTEAFF.

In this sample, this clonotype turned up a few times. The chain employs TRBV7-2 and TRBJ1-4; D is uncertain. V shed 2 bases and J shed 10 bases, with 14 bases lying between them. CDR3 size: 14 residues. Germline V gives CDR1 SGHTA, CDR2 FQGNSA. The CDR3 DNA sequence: TGTGCCAGCAGCTTAATGGGAGAGACTGGAAAACTGTTTTTT. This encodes CASSLMGETGKLFF.

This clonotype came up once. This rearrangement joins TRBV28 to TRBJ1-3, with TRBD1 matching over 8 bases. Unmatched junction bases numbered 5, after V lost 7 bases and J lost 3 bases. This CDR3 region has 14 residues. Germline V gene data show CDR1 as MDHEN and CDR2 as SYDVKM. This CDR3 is CASMSGGDGNTIYF. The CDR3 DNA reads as TGTGCCAGCATGTCAGGGGGCGATGGAAACACCATATATTTT.

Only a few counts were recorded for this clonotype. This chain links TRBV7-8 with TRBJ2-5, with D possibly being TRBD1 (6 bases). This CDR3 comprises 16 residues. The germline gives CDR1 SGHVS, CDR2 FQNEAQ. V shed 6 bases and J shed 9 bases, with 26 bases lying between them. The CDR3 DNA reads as TGTGCCAGCAGTGCACTTGTGGGGGACATAAAGAGAGCCCAGTACTTC. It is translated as CASSALVGDIKRAQYF.

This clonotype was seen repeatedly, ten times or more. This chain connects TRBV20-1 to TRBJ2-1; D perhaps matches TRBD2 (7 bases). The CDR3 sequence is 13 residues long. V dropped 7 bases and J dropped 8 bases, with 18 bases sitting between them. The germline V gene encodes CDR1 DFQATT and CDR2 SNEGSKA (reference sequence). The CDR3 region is CSVEGGPVDEQFF. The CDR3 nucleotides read TGCAGTGTGGAGGGGGGGCCAGTGGATGAGCAGTTCTTC.

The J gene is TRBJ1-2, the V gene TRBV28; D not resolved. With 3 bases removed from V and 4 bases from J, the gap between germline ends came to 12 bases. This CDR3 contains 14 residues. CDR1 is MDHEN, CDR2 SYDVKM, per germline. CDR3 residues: CASSLRAMSYGYTF. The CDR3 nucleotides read TGTGCCAGCAGTTTGAGAGCAATGTCCTATGGCTACACCTTC.

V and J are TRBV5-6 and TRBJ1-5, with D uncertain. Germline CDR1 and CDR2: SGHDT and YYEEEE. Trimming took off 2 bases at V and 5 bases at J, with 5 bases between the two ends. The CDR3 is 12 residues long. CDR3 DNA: TGTGCCAGCAGCTTCCTTGATCAGCCCCAGCATTTT. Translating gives CASSFLDQPQHF.

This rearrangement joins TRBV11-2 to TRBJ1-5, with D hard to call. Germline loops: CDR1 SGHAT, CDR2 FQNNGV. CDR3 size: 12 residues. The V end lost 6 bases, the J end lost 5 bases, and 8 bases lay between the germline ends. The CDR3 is CASRNRYQPQHF. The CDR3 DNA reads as TGTGCCAGCAGAAATCGGTATCAGCCCCAGCATTTT.

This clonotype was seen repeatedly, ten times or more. The CDR3 is CSTSPQSNEQFF. The CDR3 DNA follows: TGCAGCACCTCCCCCCAAAGCAATGAGCAGTTCTTC. The chain employs TRBV29-1 and TRBJ2-1; D is undetermined. The CDR3 runs to 12 residues. Per the germline V gene, CDR1 is SQVTM and CDR2 is ANQGSEA. The V end was cut by 8 bases, the J end by 6 bases, with 14 bases between.

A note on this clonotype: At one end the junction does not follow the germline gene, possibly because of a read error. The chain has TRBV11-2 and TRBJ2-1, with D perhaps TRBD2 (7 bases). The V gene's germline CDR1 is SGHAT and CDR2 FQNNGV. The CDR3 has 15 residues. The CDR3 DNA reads TGTGCCAGCAGCTTAGAGGGGGGGGCAAACAATGATCAGTTCTTC. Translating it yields CASSLEGGANNDQFF.

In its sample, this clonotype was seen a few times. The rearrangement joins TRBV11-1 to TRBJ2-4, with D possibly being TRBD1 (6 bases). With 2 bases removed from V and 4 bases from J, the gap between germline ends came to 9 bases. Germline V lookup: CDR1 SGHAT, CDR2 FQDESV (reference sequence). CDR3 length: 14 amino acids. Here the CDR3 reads CASSLWGPKNIQYF. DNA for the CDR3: TGTGCCAGCAGCTTATGGGGGCCTAAAAACATTCAGTACTTC.

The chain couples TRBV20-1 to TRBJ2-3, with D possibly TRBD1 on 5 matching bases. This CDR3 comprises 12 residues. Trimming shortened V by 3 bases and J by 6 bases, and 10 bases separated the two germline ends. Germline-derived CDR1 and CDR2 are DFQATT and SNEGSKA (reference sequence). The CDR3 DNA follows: TGCAGTGCTAGGGGGCCAGGGGATACGCAGTATTTT. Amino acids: CSARGPGDTQYF.

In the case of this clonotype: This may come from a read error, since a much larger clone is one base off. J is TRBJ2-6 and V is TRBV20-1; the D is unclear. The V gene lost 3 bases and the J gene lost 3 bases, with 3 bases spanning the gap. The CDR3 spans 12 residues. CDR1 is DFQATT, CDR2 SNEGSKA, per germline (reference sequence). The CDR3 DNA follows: TGCAGTGCTAGTGGTGGGGCCAACGTCCTGACTTTC. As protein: CSASGGANVLTF.

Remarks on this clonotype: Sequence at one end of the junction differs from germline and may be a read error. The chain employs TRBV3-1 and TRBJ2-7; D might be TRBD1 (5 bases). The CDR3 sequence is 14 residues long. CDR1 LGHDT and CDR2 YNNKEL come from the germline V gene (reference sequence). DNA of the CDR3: TGTGCCAGCAGCCAAGTGACAGACTCCTACGGGCAGTACTTC. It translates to CASSQVTDSYGQYF.

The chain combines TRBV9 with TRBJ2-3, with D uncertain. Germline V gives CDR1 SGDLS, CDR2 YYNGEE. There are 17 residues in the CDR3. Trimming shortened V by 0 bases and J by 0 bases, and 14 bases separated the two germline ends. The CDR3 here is CASSVATSVSSTDTQYF. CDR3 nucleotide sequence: TGTGCCAGCAGCGTAGCTACAAGCGTTTCTAGCACAGATACGCAGTATTTT. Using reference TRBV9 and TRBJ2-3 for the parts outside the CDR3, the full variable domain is DSGVTQTPKHLITATGQRVTLRCSPRSGDLSVYWYQQSLDQGLQFLIQYYNGEERAKGNILERFSAQQFPDLHSELNLSSLELGDSALYFCASSVATSVSSTDTQYFGPGTRLTVL.

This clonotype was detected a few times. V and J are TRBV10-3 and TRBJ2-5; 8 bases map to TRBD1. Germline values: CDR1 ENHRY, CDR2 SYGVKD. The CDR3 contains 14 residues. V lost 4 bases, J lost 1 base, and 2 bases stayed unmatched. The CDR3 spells CAISGQGPQETQYF. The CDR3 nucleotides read TGTGCCATCAGTGGACAGGGGCCCCAAGAGACCCAGTACTTC.

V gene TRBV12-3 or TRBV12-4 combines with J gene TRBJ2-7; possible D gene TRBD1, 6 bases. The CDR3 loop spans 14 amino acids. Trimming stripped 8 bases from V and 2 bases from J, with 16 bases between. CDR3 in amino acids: CASGPQGRPYEQYF. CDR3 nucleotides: TGTGCCAGCGGACCCCAGGGGCGGCCCTACGAGCAGTACTTC.

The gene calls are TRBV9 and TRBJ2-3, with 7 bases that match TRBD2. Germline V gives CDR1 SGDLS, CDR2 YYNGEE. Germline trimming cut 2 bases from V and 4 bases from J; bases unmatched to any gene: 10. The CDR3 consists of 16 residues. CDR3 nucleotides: TGTGCCAGCAGCGTTCAAACGGGGGGTATGGCAGATACGCAGTATTTT. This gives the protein CASSVQTGGMADTQYF.

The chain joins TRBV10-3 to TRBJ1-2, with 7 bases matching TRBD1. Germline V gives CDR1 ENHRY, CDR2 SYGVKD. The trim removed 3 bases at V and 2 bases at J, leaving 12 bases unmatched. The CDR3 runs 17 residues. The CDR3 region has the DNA TGTGCCATCAGTGATCAGGGGGTTAGTCGATTGAACTATGGCTACACCTTC. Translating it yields CAISDQGVSRLNYGYTF.

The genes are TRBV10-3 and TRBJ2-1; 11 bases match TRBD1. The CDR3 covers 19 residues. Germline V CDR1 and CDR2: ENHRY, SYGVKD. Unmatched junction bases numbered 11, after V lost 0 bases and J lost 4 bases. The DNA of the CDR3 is TGTGCCATCAGTGAGTCGGGGAGGGGACAGGGGGATTTATACAATGAGCAGTTCTTC. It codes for CAISESGRGQGDLYNEQFF.

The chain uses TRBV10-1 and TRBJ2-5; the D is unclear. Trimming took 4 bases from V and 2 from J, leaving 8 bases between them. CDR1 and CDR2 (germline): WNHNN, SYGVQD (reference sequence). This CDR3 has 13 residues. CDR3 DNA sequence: TGCGCCAGCAGTGGGGCAGATCAAGAGACCCAGTACTTC. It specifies CASSGADQETQYF.